This entry lists 4 T cell receptor beta chains sequenced from one sample in a study of T cells after yellow fever vaccination (dated by TCRdb to the late 2010s). The library was built by means of 5' RACE. The run used an Illumina NovaSeq 6000. TCRdb reanalyzed the raw reads on its own, using fastp at Q25 for trimming and MiXCR for clone calling, and kept in-frame beta chains. Merged by CDR3 protein, the rows form single entries marked with the most common genes and DNA. The sample includes some 260,000 distinct CDR3 sequences, with approximately 5.2% observed a single time. 2.5% to 4% of the sample comes from the top ten. Reading the label with the study, this specimen's treatment or condition is: live attenuated yellow fever vaccine strain. The sample in question was CD4+ T cells sorted from PBMCs, obtained on the day of the yellow fever booster vaccination. These receptors were obtained from a man aged 18 to 29 who received the YFV17D yellow fever vaccine.

This clonotype came up many times. In DNA, the CDR3 is TGTGCCAGCAGTGAGGGGACCAGAAGCACAGATACGCAGTATTTT. Encoded protein: CASSEGTRSTDTQYF. The chain joins TRBV6-1 to TRBJ2-3; D possibly uses TRBD1 or TRBD2 (5 bases each). Germline CDR1 is MNHNS and CDR2 is SASEGT. V was trimmed by 3 bases and J by 0 bases, leaving 10 bases between them. The CDR3 runs to 15 residues.

The table lists this clonotype with a few counts. The chain carries TRBV5-1 and TRBJ1-3, with D hard to call. The ends were cut back, 0 bases at V and 5 bases at J, with 6 bases in the middle. The germline CDR1 and CDR2 sequences are SGHRS and YFSETQ. The CDR3 contains 13 residues. CDR3 protein: CASSLGARNTIYF. The CDR3 DNA sequence: TGCGCCAGCAGCTTGGGGGCCCGAAACACCATATATTTT.

The chain combines TRBV5-4 with TRBJ2-3, with 10 bases identical to TRBD1. This CDR3 region has 14 residues. Germline assignment: CDR1 SGHNT and CDR2 YYREEE (reference sequence). With V trimmed by 6 bases and J by 5 bases, 6 bases remained unmatched. CDR3: CASTKTGGKDTQYF. Written as DNA, the CDR3 is TGTGCCAGCACCAAGACAGGGGGCAAAGATACGCAGTATTTT.

V gene TRBV5-5 combines with J gene TRBJ1-1; 9 nucleotides agree with TRBD1. The CDR3 contains 16 residues. V shed 1 base, J shed 11 bases, and the junction held 15 bases outside the gene matches. CDR1 and CDR2 from the germline V gene are SGHKS and YYEKEE (reference sequence). DNA of the CDR3: TGTGCCAGCAGCTTGTCAATCAACAGGGGGCTCGTGGGGGCTTTCTTT. Amino acid sequence: CASSLSINRGLVGAFF.